Listed here is a single T cell receptor beta chain. Its antigen is unknown. The data are from a study of cytomegalovirus exposure and HLA in healthy donors. Notes on the study in general: Apart from CMV serostatus, no immune exposure information was available. Rare TCR sequences dominated, though some public TCRs recurred in many donors.

CDR1 is MGHRA, CDR2 YSYEKL, per germline. V gave up 0 bases and J gave up 7 bases, with 12 bases separating them. CDR3 length equals 15 residues. Donors sampled were nominally healthy, though unrecorded immune exposures were likely. Primers included in the PCR were 60 Vbeta and 13 Jbeta primers. Sequencing used immunoSEQ multiplex PCR; TCRdb keeps in-frame clones, though not all of them. The sample records approximately 160,000 clones, about 68% being singletons. This sequence joins TRBV4-1 and TRBJ1-4; the D is unclear. Source material: PBMCs. The receptor comes from a man between 18 and 35 years old in good health and CMV-seronegative. CDR3 in amino acids: CASSQEPSLGEKLFF. The CDR3 DNA follows: TGCGCCAGCAGCCAAGAACCGAGTCTAGGTGAAAAACTGTTTTTT.